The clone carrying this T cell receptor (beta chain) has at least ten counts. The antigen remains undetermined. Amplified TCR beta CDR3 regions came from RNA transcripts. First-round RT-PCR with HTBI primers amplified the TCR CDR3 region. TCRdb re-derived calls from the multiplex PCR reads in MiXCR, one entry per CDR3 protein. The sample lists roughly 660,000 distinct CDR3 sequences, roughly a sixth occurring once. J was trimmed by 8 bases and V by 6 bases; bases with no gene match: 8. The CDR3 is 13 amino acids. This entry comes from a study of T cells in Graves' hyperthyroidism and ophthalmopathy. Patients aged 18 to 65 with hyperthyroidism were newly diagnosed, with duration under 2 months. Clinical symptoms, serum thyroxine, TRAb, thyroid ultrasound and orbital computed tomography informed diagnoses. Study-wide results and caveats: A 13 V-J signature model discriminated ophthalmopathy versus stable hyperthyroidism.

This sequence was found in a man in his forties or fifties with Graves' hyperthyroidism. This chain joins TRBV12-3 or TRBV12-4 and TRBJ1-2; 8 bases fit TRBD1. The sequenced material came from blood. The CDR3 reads CASSQGQVEGYTF. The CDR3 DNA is TGTGCCAGCAGCCAGGGACAGGTTGAGGGCTACACCTTC.